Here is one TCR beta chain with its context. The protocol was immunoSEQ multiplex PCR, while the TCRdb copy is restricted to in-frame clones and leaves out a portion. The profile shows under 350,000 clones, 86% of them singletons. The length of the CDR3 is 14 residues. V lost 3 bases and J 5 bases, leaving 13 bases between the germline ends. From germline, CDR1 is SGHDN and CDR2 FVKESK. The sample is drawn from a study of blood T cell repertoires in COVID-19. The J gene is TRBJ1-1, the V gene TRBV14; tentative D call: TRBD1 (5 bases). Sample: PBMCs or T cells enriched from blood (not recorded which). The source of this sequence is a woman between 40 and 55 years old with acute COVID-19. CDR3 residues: CASSHRLRGTEAFF. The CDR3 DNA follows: TGTGCCAGCAGCCACAGACTGCGGGGGACTGAAGCTTTCTTT.